This T cell receptor (beta chain) was identified in a study of shared clonotypes between healthy human individuals. Only in-frame clones appear in the TCRdb table, and some are missing; sequencing was by immunoSEQ multiplex PCR. In the table there are about 2.2 million clones, about 92% of which are singletons. Naive CD8 cells lacked CD45RO and underwent positive selection for CCR7, leaving out terminally differentiated effector memory CD45RA+ cells. Donors had no recently reported acute infections or vaccinations and were HIV-negative. Within Nashville, Tennessee resided all donors, each a Caucasian adult. V lost 3 bases and J lost 8; bases outside the gene matches: 7. The CDR3 has 14 residues. The germline gives CDR1 SGHRS, CDR2 YFSETQ. Study findings and constraints: Donor scarcity curtailed the genetic and exposure-history diversity represented herein.

A note on this clone: What it binds is unknown.

The J gene is TRBJ2-1, the V gene TRBV5-1; 8 bases map to TRBD2. This receptor was taken from a man aged 18 to 30 in good health. Some clones in this sample may be carry-over from other donors' samples. The sequencing sample was made of naive CD8+ T cells from PBMCs. CDR3 sequence: CASSSSGSGYEQFF. The CDR3 bases are TGCGCCAGCAGCTCGAGCGGGAGCGGCTATGAGCAGTTCTTC.